Listed below are T cell receptor beta chains from one sample, sequenced in a study of cytomegalovirus exposure and HLA in healthy donors. Sequencing used immunoSEQ multiplex PCR; TCRdb keeps in-frame clones, though not all of them. This table has some 180,000 clones, almost 85% appearing once. The sequenced sample consisted of PBMCs. The receptors stem from a woman in her forties or fifties in good health and CMV-seronegative. CDR3s include the opening cysteine and the closing phenylalanine or tryptophan. The order of the fields is clone size, CDR3 length, V gene, D gene, J gene, CDR3 protein, CDR3 DNA. The D gene is left open where the match is weak. Only some rows state a clone size, as once, few, many or a class for expanded clones.

.	13	TRBV7-2	.	TRBJ2-3	CASSEGPPDTQYF	TGTGCCAGCAGCGAGGGTCCCCCGGATACGCAGTATTTT
.	20	TRBV4-1	TRBD2	TRBJ2-1	CASSRGTPAPAGGSYNEQFF	TGCGCCAGCAGCCGGGGGACACCAGCACCAGCGGGAGGTTCCTACAATGAGCAGTTCTTC
.	14	TRBV28	TRBD1	TRBJ2-1	CASSYRGQDNEQFF	TGTGCCAGCAGTTACAGGGGGCAGGACAATGAGCAGTTCTTC
.	16	TRBV19	TRBD2	TRBJ2-1	CASRTSGFVSYNEQFF	TGTGCCAGTAGGACTAGCGGATTCGTCTCCTACAATGAGCAGTTCTTC
once	18	TRBV28	.	TRBJ1-5	CASSFPPGQGISGQPQHF	TGTGCCAGCAGTTTCCCACCTGGTCAGGGTATATCAGGGCAGCCCCAGCATTTT
.	13	TRBV29-1	TRBD1	TRBJ1-2	CSVTGQLFGGYTF	TGCAGCGTTACGGGACAGCTTTTTGGTGGCTACACCTTC
once	14	TRBV6-5	.	TRBJ2-7	CASTETLFSYEQYF	TGTGCCAGCACAGAGACACTCTTCTCCTACGAGCAGTACTTC
.	15	TRBV6-5	TRBD2	TRBJ2-3	CASSGPREITDTQYF	TGTGCCAGCAGTGGCCCGCGGGAGATAACAGATACGCAGTATTTT
once	15	TRBV2	TRBD1	TRBJ1-2	CASRPPTGGAYGYTF	TGTGCCAGCAGGCCGCCGACAGGGGGCGCCTATGGCTACACCTTC
.	16	TRBV2	TRBD2	TRBJ2-7	CASSALAGGGSYEQYF	TGTGCCAGCAGTGCCCTAGCGGGGGGCGGGTCCTACGAGCAGTACTTC